This T cell receptor beta chain was observed in a study of T-cell memory formation after mild COVID-19. Across the whole study: TCR clusters mostly belonged to single donors.

This clonotype was counted a few times. Its antigen is as yet unknown. MiXCR was run by TCRdb on the 5' RACE reads, yielding one entry per CDR3 protein. The table records just over 350,000 distinct CDR3 sequences, 14% of them present only once. This CDR3 has 16 amino acids. With 10 bases removed from V and 7 bases from J, the gap between germline ends came to 29 bases. CDR1 and CDR2 from the germline V gene are SNHLY and FYNNEI. Findings of the study overall: The main location of contracting CD4+ clones was CM and EM, and that of contracting CD8+ clones was EMRA. Clones that shrank (day 15 to 85) were balanced CD4/CD8, whereas later expanders leaned CD4+.

Sample: PBMCs or a T cell subset sorted from them (not recorded which). This receptor was obtained from a man between 18 and 35 years old who had mild COVID-19 (a few samples of this study predate the infection). Cell type and time point are not known. The chain links TRBV2 to TRBJ2-7; perhaps TRBD2 as D (6 bases). CDR3 in DNA: TGTGCCACAGCCCCCGTAAGGACCGGGGACTCTGAAGAGCAGTACGTC. Translation gives CATAPVRTGDSEEQYV.